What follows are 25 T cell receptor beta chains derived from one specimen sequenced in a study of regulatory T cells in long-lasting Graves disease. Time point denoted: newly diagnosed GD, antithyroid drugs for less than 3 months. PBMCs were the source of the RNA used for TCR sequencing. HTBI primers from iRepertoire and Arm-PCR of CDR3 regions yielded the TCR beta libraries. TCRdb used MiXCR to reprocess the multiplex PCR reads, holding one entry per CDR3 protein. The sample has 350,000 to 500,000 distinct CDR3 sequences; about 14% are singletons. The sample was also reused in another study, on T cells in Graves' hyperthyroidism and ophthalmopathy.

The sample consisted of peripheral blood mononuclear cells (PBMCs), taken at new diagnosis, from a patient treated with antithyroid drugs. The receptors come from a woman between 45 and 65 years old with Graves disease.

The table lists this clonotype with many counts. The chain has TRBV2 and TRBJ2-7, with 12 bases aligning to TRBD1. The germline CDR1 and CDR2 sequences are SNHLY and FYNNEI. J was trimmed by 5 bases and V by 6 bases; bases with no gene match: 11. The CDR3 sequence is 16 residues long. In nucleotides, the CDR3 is TGTGCCAGCAGGGTCACCGGGACAGGGGGCCTGAACGAGCAGTACTTC. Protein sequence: CASRVTGTGGLNEQYF.

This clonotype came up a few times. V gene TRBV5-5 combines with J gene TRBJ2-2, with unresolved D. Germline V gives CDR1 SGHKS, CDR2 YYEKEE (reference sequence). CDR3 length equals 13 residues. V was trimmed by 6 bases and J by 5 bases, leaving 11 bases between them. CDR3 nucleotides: TGTGCCAGCAACTTAGCAGAAACCGGGGAGCTGTTTTTT. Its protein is CASNLAETGELFF.

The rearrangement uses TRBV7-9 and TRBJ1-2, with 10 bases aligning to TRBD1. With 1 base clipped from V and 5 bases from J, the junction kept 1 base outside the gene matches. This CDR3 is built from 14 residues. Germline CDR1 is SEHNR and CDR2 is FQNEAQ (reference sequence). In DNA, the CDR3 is TGTGCCAGCAGCTTAGAGGACAGGGGGTATGGCTACACCTTC. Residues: CASSLEDRGYGYTF.

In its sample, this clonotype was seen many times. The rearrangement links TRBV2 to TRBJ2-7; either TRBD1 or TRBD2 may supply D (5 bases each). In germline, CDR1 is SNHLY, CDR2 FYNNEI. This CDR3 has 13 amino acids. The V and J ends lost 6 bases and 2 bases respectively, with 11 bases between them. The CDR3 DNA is TGTGCCAGCAGGAGGGGCGAGACCTACGAGCAGTACTTC. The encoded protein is CASRRGETYEQYF.

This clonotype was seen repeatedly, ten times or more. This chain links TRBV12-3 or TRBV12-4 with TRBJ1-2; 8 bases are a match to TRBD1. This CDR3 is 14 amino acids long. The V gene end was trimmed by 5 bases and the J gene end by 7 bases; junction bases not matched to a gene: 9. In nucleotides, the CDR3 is TGTGCCAGCAGTCCCCAAGGACAGGGTTTTGGCTACACCTTC. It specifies CASSPQGQGFGYTF.

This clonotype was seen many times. CDR3 nucleotide sequence: TGTGCCAGCAGTCCCCCTCGGGACACTGAAGCTTTCTTT. This translates into CASSPPRDTEAFF. V usage is TRBV28 and J usage is TRBJ1-1; D unresolved. V lost 5 bases and J lost 3, with 10 bases in between. Germline V gene lookup returns CDR1 MDHEN and CDR2 SYDVKM. The CDR3 extends over 13 amino acids.

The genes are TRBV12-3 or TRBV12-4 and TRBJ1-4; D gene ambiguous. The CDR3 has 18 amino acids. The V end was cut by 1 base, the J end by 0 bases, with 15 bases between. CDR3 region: CASSLVVSGRTTNEKLFF. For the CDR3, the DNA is TGTGCCAGCAGTTTAGTGGTTTCCGGAAGAACAACTAATGAAAAACTGTTTTTT.

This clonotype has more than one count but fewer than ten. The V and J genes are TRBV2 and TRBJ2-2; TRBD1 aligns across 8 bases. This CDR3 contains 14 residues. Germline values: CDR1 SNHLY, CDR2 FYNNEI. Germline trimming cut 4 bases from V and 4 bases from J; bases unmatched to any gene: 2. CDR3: CASSAGQGTGELFF. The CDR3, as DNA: TGTGCCAGCAGTGCCGGACAGGGCACCGGGGAGCTGTTTTTT. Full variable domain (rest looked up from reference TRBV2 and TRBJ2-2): EPEVTQTPSHQVTQMGQEVILRCVPISNHLYFYWYRQILGQKVEFLVSFYNNEISEKSEIFDDQFSVERPDGSNFTLKIRSTKLEDSAMYFCASSAGQGTGELFFGEGSRLTVL.

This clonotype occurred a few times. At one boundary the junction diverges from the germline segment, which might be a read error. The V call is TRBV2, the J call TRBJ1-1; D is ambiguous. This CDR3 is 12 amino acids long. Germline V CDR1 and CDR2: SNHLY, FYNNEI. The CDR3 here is CASRGQNAEAFF. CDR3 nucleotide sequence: TGTGCCAGCAGGGGCCAGAACGCTGAAGCTTTCTTT. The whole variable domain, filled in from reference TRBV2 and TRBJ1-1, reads EPEVTQTPSHQVTQMGQEVILRCVPISNHLYFYWYRQILGQKVEFLVSFYNNEISEKSEIFDDQFSVERPDGSNFTLKIRSTKLEDSAMYFCASRGQNAEAFFGQGTRLTVV.

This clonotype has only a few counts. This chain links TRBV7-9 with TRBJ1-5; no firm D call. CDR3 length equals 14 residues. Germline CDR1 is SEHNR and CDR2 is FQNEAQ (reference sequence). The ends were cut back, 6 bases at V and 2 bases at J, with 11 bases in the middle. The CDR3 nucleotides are TGTGCCAGCAGGGGCCCCGGTGGCAATCAGCCCCAGCATTTT. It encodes CASRGPGGNQPQHF.

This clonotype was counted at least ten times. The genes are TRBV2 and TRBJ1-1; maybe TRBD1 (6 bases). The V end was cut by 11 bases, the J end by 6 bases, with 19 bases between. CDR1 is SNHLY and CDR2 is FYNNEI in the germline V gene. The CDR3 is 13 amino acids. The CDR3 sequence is CAERTAMGAEAFF. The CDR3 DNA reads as TGTGCCGAAAGGACAGCCATGGGCGCTGAAGCTTTCTTT.

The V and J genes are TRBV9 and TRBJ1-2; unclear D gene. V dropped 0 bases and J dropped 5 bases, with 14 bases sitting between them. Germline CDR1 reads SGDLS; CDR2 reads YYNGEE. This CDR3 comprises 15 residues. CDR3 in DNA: TGTGCCAGCAGCGTAGAGGGAGCGTCTCATTATGGCTACACCTTC. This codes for CASSVEGASHYGYTF.

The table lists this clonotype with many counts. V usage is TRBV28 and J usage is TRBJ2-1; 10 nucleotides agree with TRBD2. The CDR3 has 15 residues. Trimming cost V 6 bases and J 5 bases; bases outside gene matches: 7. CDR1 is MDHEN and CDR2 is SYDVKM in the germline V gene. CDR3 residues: CASSRPSGRNNEQFF. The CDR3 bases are TGTGCCAGCAGCCGCCCTAGCGGGAGAAACAATGAGCAGTTCTTC.

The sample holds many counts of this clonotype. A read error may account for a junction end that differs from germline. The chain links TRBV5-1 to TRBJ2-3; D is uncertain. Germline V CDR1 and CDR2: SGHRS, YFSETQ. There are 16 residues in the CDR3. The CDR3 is CASSLGFLASTDTQYF. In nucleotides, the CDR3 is TGTGCCAGCAGCTTGGGATTTCTTGCCAGCACAGATACGCAGTATTTT.

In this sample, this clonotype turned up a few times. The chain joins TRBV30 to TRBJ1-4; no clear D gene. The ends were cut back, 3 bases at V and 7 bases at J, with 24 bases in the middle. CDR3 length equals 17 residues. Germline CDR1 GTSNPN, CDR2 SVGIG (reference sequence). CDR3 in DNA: TGTGCCTGGAGCCTCGCAGGCCAAGTGGGTGGCTTTGAAAAACTGTTTTTT. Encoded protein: CAWSLAGQVGGFEKLFF.

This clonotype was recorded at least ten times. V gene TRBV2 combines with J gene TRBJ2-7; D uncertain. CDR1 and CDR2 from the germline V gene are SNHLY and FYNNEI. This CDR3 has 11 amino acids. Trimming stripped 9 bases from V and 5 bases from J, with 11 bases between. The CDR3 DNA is TGTGCCAGTAGTCCCAGGCACGAGCAGTACTTC. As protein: CASSPRHEQYF.

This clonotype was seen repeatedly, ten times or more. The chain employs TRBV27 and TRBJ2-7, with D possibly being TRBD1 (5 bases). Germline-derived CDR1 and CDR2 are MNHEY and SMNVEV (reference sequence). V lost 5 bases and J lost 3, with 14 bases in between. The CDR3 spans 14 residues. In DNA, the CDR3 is TGTGCCAGCAGTATTTCCTCTCAGGGCTACGAGCAGTACTTC. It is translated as CASSISSQGYEQYF.

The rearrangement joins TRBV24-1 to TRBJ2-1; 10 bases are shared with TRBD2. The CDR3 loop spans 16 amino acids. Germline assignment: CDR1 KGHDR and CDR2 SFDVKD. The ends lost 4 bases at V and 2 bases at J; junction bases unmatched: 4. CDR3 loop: CATSEPAGGPYNEQFF. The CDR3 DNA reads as TGTGCCACCAGTGAACCAGCGGGAGGGCCCTACAATGAGCAGTTCTTC.

This CDR3 is CASSLAGEMNTEAFF. The CDR3 coding sequence is TGTGCCAGCAGCTTGGCTGGTGAGATGAACACTGAAGCTTTCTTT. The chain combines TRBV7-6 with TRBJ1-1; D uncertain. V lost 3 bases and J 0 bases, leaving 11 bases between the germline ends. CDR3 size: 15 residues. From germline, CDR1 is SGHVS and CDR2 FNYEAQ.

CDR3: CASSPGQGEGGYTF. CDR3 sequence (DNA): TGTGCCAGCAGCCCGGGACAGGGGGAGGGCGGCTACACCTTC. The rearrangement joins TRBV7-3 to TRBJ1-2; 11 nucleotides align to TRBD1. Germline lookup yields CDR1 SGHTA and CDR2 FQGTGA. The CDR3 has 14 amino acids. The V segment lost 5 bases and the J segment 8 bases; nucleotides outside the gene matches: 7.

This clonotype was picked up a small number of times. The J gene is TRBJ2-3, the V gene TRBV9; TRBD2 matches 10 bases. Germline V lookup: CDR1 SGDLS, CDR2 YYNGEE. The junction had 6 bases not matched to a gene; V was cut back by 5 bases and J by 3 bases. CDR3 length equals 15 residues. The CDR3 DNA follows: TGTGCCAGCAGTCGTACTAGCGGGACAACAGATACGCAGTATTTT. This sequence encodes CASSRTSGTTDTQYF.

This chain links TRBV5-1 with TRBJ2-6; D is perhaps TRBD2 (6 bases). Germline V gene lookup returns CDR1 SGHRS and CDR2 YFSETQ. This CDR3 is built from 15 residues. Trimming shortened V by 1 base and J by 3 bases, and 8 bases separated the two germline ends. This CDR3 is CASSLSGDGANVLTF. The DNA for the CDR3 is TGCGCCAGCAGCTTGTCGGGGGATGGGGCCAACGTCCTGACTTTC.

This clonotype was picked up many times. The CDR3 DNA reads as TGTGCCACCAGCAGCCTAGACGACAGGGCGAACACTGAAGCTTTCTTT. This sequence encodes CATSSLDDRANTEAFF. The V call is TRBV15, the J call TRBJ1-1; TRBD1 matches 7 bases. CDR1 and CDR2 (germline): LNHNV, YYDKDF (reference sequence). CDR3 length: 16 residues. With 3 bases clipped from V and 1 base from J, the junction kept 8 bases outside the gene matches.

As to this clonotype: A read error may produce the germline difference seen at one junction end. CDR3 bases: TGCGTCAGCAGCTTTGGCGGGACGAACACCGGGGAGCTGTTTTTT. The encoded protein is CVSSFGGTNTGELFF. The chain is built from TRBV5-1 and TRBJ2-2, with D tentatively TRBD2 (6 bases). This CDR3 spans 15 amino acids. The germline V gene has CDR1 SGHRS and CDR2 YFSETQ.

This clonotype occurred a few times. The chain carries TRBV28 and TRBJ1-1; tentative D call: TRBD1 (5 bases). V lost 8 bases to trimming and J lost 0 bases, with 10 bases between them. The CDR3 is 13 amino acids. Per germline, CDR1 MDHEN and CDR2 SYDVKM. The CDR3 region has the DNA TGTGCCAGCCTCGACAGAATGAACACTGAAGCTTTCTTT. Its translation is CASLDRMNTEAFF.